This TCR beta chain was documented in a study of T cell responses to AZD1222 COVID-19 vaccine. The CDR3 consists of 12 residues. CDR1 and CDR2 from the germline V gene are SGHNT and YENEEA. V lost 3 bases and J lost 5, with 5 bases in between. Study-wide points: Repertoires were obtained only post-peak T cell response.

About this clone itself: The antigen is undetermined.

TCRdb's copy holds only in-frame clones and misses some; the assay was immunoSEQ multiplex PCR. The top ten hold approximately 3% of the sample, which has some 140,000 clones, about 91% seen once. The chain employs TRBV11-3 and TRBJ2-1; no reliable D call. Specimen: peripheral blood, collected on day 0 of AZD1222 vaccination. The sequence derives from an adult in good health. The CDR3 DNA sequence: TGTGCCAGCAGCTTCAATGACAATGAGCAGTTCTTC. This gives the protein CASSFNDNEQFF. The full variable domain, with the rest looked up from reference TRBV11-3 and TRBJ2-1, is EAGVVQSPRYKIIEKKQPVAFWCNPISGHNTLYWYLQNLGQGPELLIRYENEEAVDDSQLPKDRFSAERLKGVDSTLKIQPAELGDSAVYLCASSFNDNEQFFGPGTRLTVL.